The 23 T cell receptor beta chains below all came from one sample that was sequenced in a study of lymphopenia after photon versus proton radiotherapy (dated by TCRdb to about 2019). Library preparation employed the immunoSEQ multiplex PCR assay. Drawn from immuneACCESS, this table holds only the in-frame rearrangements with V and J called that TCRdb kept. Clones are partly lost; checked studies trace under half to an unresolved V gene and leave the rest unexplained. Counted in this sample were 55,000 to 75,000 clones; under 95% of them appeared once. The ten biggest clones cover about 2.6% of the sample. The sample was peripheral blood, taken from a patient treated with photon-based radiotherapy. The source of these receptors is a woman aged 65 to 85 with pancreatic cancer.

CDR3 nucleotides: TGTGCCAGCAGCGTCGGAGGGACAGGGAATGAAAAACTGTTTTTT. Translated: CASSVGGTGNEKLFF. The chain carries TRBV28 and TRBJ1-4; TRBD1 matches 9 bases. CDR1 and CDR2 (germline): MDHEN, SYDVKM. Trimming cost V 6 bases and J 5 bases; bases outside gene matches: 7. The CDR3 contains 15 residues. The complete variable domain, with remaining parts taken from reference TRBV28 and TRBJ1-4, reads DVKVTQSSRYLVKRTGEKVFLECVQDMDHENMFWYRQDPGLGLRLIYFSYDVKMKEKGDIPEGYSVSREKKERFSLILESASTNQTSMYLCASSVGGTGNEKLFFGSGTQLSVL.

The chain uses TRBV19 and TRBJ2-7; 8 bases agree with TRBD1. This CDR3 comprises 14 residues. CDR1 and CDR2 from the germline V gene are LNHDA and SQIVND (reference sequence). Unmatched junction bases numbered 4, after V lost 3 bases and J lost 3 bases. CDR3 loop: CASSMTGAVYEQYF. The CDR3 region has the DNA TGTGCCAGTAGTATGACAGGGGCAGTCTACGAGCAGTACTTC.

The chain has TRBV2 and TRBJ2-5; 8 bases match TRBD1. The J segment lost 1 base and the V segment lost 6 bases, leaving 4 bases of the junction unmatched. Germline V CDR1 and CDR2: SNHLY, FYNNEI. The CDR3 covers 14 residues. The CDR3 DNA follows: TGTGCCAGCAGATCCGGACAGGGCCAAGAGACCCAGTACTTC. Its protein product is CASRSGQGQETQYF.

Here the CDR3 reads CAISTDRGLGQGNQPQHF. The CDR3 DNA sequence: TGTGCCATCAGTACGGACAGGGGGCTCGGTCAAGGGAATCAGCCCCAGCATTTT. This chain links TRBV10-3 with TRBJ1-5, with 11 positions matching TRBD1. This CDR3 is built from 18 residues. V dropped 5 bases and J dropped 4; count of bases not matched to a gene: 13. Germline V gene lookup returns CDR1 ENHRY and CDR2 SYGVKD.

The chain recombines TRBV6-5 with TRBJ2-7, with 8 bases lining up with TRBD1. After removal of 5 bases from V and 2 bases from J, the junction contained 5 bases not matched to a gene. The CDR3 has 14 amino acids. The germline CDR1 and CDR2 sequences are MNHEY and SVGAGI. CDR3 nucleotides: TGTGCCAGCAGTCGGACAGGGCAAACCTACGAGCAGTACTTC. Its protein product is CASSRTGQTYEQYF.

The gene calls are TRBV6-6 and TRBJ2-2, with 8 bases matching TRBD1. The germline V gene encodes CDR1 MNHNY and CDR2 SVGAGI (reference sequence). This CDR3 contains 13 residues. Trimming removed 5 bases from V and 5 bases from J; junction bases left unmatched: 1. CDR3 loop: CASSRTGTGELFF. The CDR3, as DNA: TGTGCCAGCAGTCGGACAGGGACCGGGGAGCTGTTTTTT.

The chain has TRBV28 and TRBJ2-3; 10 positions match TRBD2. The CDR3 spans 16 residues. V lost 6 bases to trimming and J lost 4 bases; unmatched junction nucleotides: 10. The germline gives CDR1 MDHEN, CDR2 SYDVKM. The CDR3 sequence: CASSHTSGKLPDTQYF. The CDR3 DNA reads as TGTGCCAGCAGCCATACTAGCGGGAAGCTCCCAGATACGCAGTATTTT.

V is TRBV6-5 and J is TRBJ2-7; D is unclear. This CDR3 is built from 13 residues. Trimming shortened V by 2 bases and J by 0 bases, and 5 bases separated the two germline ends. The germline V gene has CDR1 MNHEY and CDR2 SVGAGI. The CDR3 is CASSYRSSYEQYF. The CDR3 DNA reads as TGTGCCAGCAGTTACAGAAGCTCCTACGAGCAGTACTTC.

The chain carries TRBV4-1 and TRBJ2-3, with 13 bases matching TRBD2. Germline V gives CDR1 MGHRA, CDR2 YSYEKL. The CDR3 is 20 amino acids. The junction had 15 bases not matched to a gene; V was cut back by 4 bases and J by 2 bases. CDR3 residues: CASSPILTSGRAANTDTQYF. The CDR3 nucleotides are TGCGCCAGCAGCCCCATCCTAACTAGCGGGAGGGCCGCTAACACAGATACGCAGTATTTT.

This chain joins TRBV19 and TRBJ2-1, with D perhaps being TRBD1 or TRBD2 (5 bases each). Per the germline V gene, CDR1 is LNHDA and CDR2 is SQIVND (reference sequence). CDR3 length equals 12 residues. V dropped 3 bases and J dropped 6 bases, with 6 bases sitting between them. The CDR3 loop reads CASSMRGNEQFF. CDR3 bases: TGTGCCAGTAGTATGAGGGGCAATGAGCAGTTCTTC.

This clone was found a few times. The chain carries TRBV21-1 and TRBJ2-5; TRBD2, the table's D call, lacks a check against the DNA. The J call may be incorrect, as the DNA end agrees better with TRBJ2-7. TRBV21-1 is noted as a pseudogene. There are 20 residues in the CDR3. The CDR3 DNA sequence: TGTGCCAGCAGCAAAACGCCTCCCCTCTGCGCGGGAGGCTTCTCCTACGAGCAGTACTTC. Protein: CASSKTPPLCAGGFSYEQYF.

This clone was recorded a few times. An end of the junction does not agree with germline; a read error may underlie this. The genes are TRBV6-5 and TRBJ1-2, with D hard to call. The length of the CDR3 is 15 residues. Looked up from germline, CDR1 is MNHEY and CDR2 is SVGAGI. This CDR3 is CASSYSGGVGDGYTF. The CDR3 DNA is TGTGCCAGCAGCTACTCCGGCGGGGTGGGCGATGGCTACACCTTC.

The rearrangement joins TRBV28 to TRBJ1-5; D gene unclear. The CDR3 length is 10 residues. Trimming left V 6 bases short and J 9 bases short, with 6 bases between. Germline V gene data show CDR1 as MDHEN and CDR2 as SYDVKM. The CDR3 nucleotides are TGTGCCAGCAGCACGCGGCCCCAGCATTTT. It specifies CASSTRPQHF.

The V gene is TRBV5-1, the J gene TRBJ2-7, with D tentatively TRBD1 (6 bases). CDR3 length: 15 amino acids. The germline V gene encodes CDR1 SGHRS and CDR2 YFSETQ. The ends were cut back, 3 bases at V and 2 bases at J, with 15 bases in the middle. CDR3 residues: CASSSTGIPTYEQYF. The CDR3 coding sequence is TGCGCCAGCAGCTCAACAGGGATTCCCACCTACGAGCAGTACTTC.

The chain links TRBV5-6 to TRBJ1-5; D unresolved. Germline lookup yields CDR1 SGHDT and CDR2 YYEEEE. This CDR3 region has 15 residues. Trimming shortened V by 0 bases and J by 3 bases, and 10 bases separated the two germline ends. This chain's CDR3 is CASSLGSWANQPQHF. DNA for the CDR3: TGTGCCAGCAGCTTGGGGTCCTGGGCCAATCAGCCCCAGCATTTT.

The V and J genes are TRBV28 and TRBJ2-3; a weak D match, TRBD2 (6 bases). The V gene's germline CDR1 is MDHEN and CDR2 SYDVKM. V gave up 5 bases and J gave up 3 bases, with 18 bases separating them. The CDR3 runs to 16 residues. The CDR3 nucleotides are TGTGCCAGCAGTCCATCGGACTACGGCAGGACAGATACGCAGTATTTT. Residues: CASSPSDYGRTDTQYF.

The CDR3 nucleotides read TGCAGTGCTAGACAGGGAGAGACCCAGTACTTC. Encoded protein: CSARQGETQYF. V gene TRBV20-1 combines with J gene TRBJ2-5; tentative D call: TRBD1 (5 bases). Looked up from germline, CDR1 is DFQATT and CDR2 is SNEGSKA (reference sequence). V lost 2 bases, J lost 4 bases, and 5 bases lay in between. The CDR3 totals 11 residues.

The gene calls are TRBV29-1 and TRBJ2-2; TRBD1 agrees at 7 bases. CDR3 length equals 13 residues. The V segment lost 7 bases and the J segment 0 bases; nucleotides outside the gene matches: 2. Germline V CDR1 and CDR2: SQVTM, ANQGSEA. CDR3 sequence reads: CSAGTANTGELFF. The CDR3 DNA is TGCAGCGCCGGGACAGCGAACACCGGGGAGCTGTTTTTT.

This chain links TRBV5-3 with TRBJ1-2; 9 bases align to TRBD1. TRBV5-3 has ORF status, its function being uncertain. V lost 4 bases, J lost 6 bases, and 13 bases stayed unmatched. The length of the CDR3 is 16 residues. In DNA, the CDR3 is TGTGCCAGAAGCCACCCTCCGGGACAGGGTGGGGATGGCTACACCTTC. Its translation: CARSHPPGQGGDGYTF.

The chain joins TRBV29-1 to TRBJ2-5; 13 bases agree with TRBD2. This CDR3 has 14 residues. J was trimmed by 2 bases and V by 5 bases; bases with no gene match: 2. From germline, CDR1 is SQVTM and CDR2 ANQGSEA. CDR3 in amino acids: CSVLGLAGQETQYF. The CDR3, as DNA: TGCAGCGTTCTGGGACTAGCGGGACAAGAGACCCAGTACTTC.

CDR3 sequence reads: CASSFRGGYTF. CDR3 bases: TGTGCCAGCAGCTTCAGGGGCGGCTACACCTTC. The chain links TRBV11-2 to TRBJ1-2; possible D gene TRBD1, 6 bases. The CDR3 is 11 residues long. Trimming removed 3 bases from V and 8 bases from J, with 7 bases in between. Germline V gene lookup returns CDR1 SGHAT and CDR2 FQNNGV. The entire variable domain, with the rest obtained from reference TRBV11-2 and TRBJ1-2, is as follows: EAGVAQSPRYKIIEKRQSVAFWCNPISGHATLYWYQQILGQGPKLLIQFQNNGVVDDSQLPKDRFSAERLKGVDSTLKIQPAKLEDSAVYLCASSFRGGYTFGSGTRLTVV.

The rearrangement links TRBV7-2 to TRBJ1-2; D unclear. V dropped 1 base and J dropped 1 base, with 7 bases sitting between them. Germline CDR1 reads SGHTA; CDR2 reads FQGNSA. This CDR3 has 14 residues. The CDR3 region has the DNA TGTGCCAGCAGCTTAGGGGGAGTTAACTATGGCTACACCTTC. It yields the protein CASSLGGVNYGYTF.

This clone has more than one count but fewer than ten. The V call is TRBV7-8, the J call TRBJ1-2; possibly TRBD1 for D (5 bases). Germline assignment: CDR1 SGHVS and CDR2 FQNEAQ. V was pared by 5 bases and J by 8 bases, with 12 bases between. The CDR3 loop spans 12 amino acids. Here the CDR3 reads CASSPIGEGYTF. The CDR3 DNA follows: TGTGCCAGCAGCCCAATAGGGGAAGGCTACACCTTC.